One sample yielded the 10 T cell receptor beta chains listed below, sequenced in a study of T cell responses to AZD1222 COVID-19 vaccine. Sequenced by immunoSEQ multiplex PCR; TCRdb stores in-frame clones only, minus some. The table records some 150,000 clones, roughly 93% of them present only once. Sequencing was performed on peripheral blood, taken 28 days after the second AZD1222 dose. The source of these receptors is an adult who received the AZD1222 COVID-19 vaccine.

The chain joins TRBV5-5 to TRBJ2-1; TRBD1 matches at 7 bases. Germline lookup yields CDR1 SGHKS and CDR2 YYEKEE (reference sequence). This CDR3 has 13 amino acids. V shed 7 bases, J shed 6 bases, and the junction held 7 bases outside the gene matches. The CDR3 loop reads CASAGGLVNEQFF. The DNA for the CDR3 is TGTGCCAGCGCAGGGGGTTTGGTCAATGAGCAGTTCTTC. Variable domain in full (rest from reference TRBV5-5 and TRBJ2-1): DAGVTQSPTHLIKTRGQQVTLRCSPISGHKSVSWYQQVLGQGPQFIFQYYEKEERGRGNFPDRFSARQFPNYSSELNVNALLLGDSALYLCASAGGLVNEQFFGPGTRLTVL.

This chain uses TRBV9 with TRBJ2-1; no definite D call. V was shortened by 1 base and J by 4 bases, with 9 bases between the two germline ends. Germline CDR1 reads SGDLS; CDR2 reads YYNGEE. The CDR3 has 14 amino acids. CDR3 sequence reads: CASSVTRSYNEQFF. The CDR3 nucleotides read TGTGCCAGCAGCGTAACCAGGAGTTACAATGAGCAGTTCTTC.

This clone was recorded once. The chain combines TRBV6-5 with TRBJ2-5; 10 bases fit TRBD1. The CDR3 sequence is 12 residues long. Germline V lookup: CDR1 MNHEY, CDR2 SVGAGI. V trimming: 11 bases; J trimming: 4 bases; junction bases outside the gene matches: 4. CDR3 DNA: TGTGCCGGACGGGACAGGGGAGAGACCCAGTACTTC. Translating it yields CAGRDRGETQYF.

The gene calls are TRBV7-2 and TRBJ2-1; 9 bases line up with TRBD2. Trimming removed 5 bases from V and 0 bases from J; junction bases left unmatched: 5. The CDR3 totals 16 residues. Germline CDR1 and CDR2: SGHTA and FQGNSA. The CDR3 sequence is CASSGYSGGSYNEQFF. In nucleotides, the CDR3 is TGTGCCAGCAGCGGCTATAGCGGGGGCTCCTACAATGAGCAGTTCTTC. Full variable domain (outside the CDR3, taken from reference TRBV7-2 and TRBJ2-1): GAGVSQSPSNKVTEKGKDVELRCDPISGHTALYWYRQSLGQGLEFLIYFQGNSAPDKSGLPSDRFSAERTGGSVSTLTIQRTQQEDSAVYLCASSGYSGGSYNEQFFGPGTRLTVL.

The genes are TRBV4-2 and TRBJ2-2, with D unclear. V was clipped by 0 bases and J by 7 bases, with 18 bases between them. CDR1 is LGHNA, CDR2 YNFKEQ, per germline. This CDR3 has 17 amino acids. CDR3 region: CASSQEGWRRPSGELFF. The DNA for the CDR3 is TGTGCCAGCAGCCAAGAAGGTTGGAGAAGGCCGAGCGGGGAGCTGTTTTTT.

The V and J genes are TRBV4-2 and TRBJ2-1; D is possibly TRBD2 (6 bases). Per the germline V gene, CDR1 is LGHNA and CDR2 is YNFKEQ. The CDR3 sequence is 17 residues long. The germline V and J ends were trimmed by 0 bases and 0 bases, with 12 bases remaining between them. The CDR3: CASSQDRGVNSYNEQFF. As DNA, the CDR3 is TGTGCCAGCAGCCAAGATCGCGGGGTGAACTCCTACAATGAGCAGTTCTTC.

V gene TRBV7-2 combines with J gene TRBJ2-7; TRBD1 agrees at 9 bases. The CDR3 spans 13 residues. Germline CDR1 and CDR2: SGHTA and FQGNSA. With V trimmed by 5 bases and J by 6 bases, 5 bases remained unmatched. The CDR3 region has the DNA TGTGCCAGCAGCATGGACAGGGGAGGCGAGCAGTACTTC. Residues: CASSMDRGGEQYF.

A few counts support this clone. This chain uses TRBV9 with TRBJ1-2, with D maybe TRBD1 (5 bases). The CDR3 is made up of 14 amino acids. Germline V gene lookup returns CDR1 SGDLS and CDR2 YYNGEE. V was clipped by 0 bases and J by 3 bases, with 9 bases between them. The CDR3 loop is CASSVAGADYGYTF. The CDR3 coding sequence is TGTGCCAGCAGCGTAGCTGGGGCAGACTATGGCTACACCTTC.

The rearrangement joins TRBV4-2 to TRBJ1-1; D is ambiguous. This CDR3 region has 13 residues. Trimming removed 0 bases from V and 5 bases from J, with 7 bases in between. CDR1 and CDR2 (germline): LGHNA, YNFKEQ. CDR3 nucleotides: TGTGCCAGCAGCCAAGATGGCCGGACTGAAGCTTTCTTT. Residues: CASSQDGRTEAFF.

V gene TRBV6-5 combines with J gene TRBJ2-5; the match to TRBD2 covers 14 bases. CDR3 length equals 15 residues. CDR1 is MNHEY and CDR2 is SVGAGI in the germline V gene. V dropped 6 bases and J dropped 6; count of bases not matched to a gene: 6. The chain's CDR3 is CASSAGTSGGKTQYF. For the CDR3, the DNA is TGTGCCAGCAGCGCCGGGACTAGCGGGGGAAAGACCCAGTACTTC.